This TCR beta chain was obtained from a study of T-cell reconstitution after alpha-beta-depleted transplantation in children. Preparation of the TCRbeta library involved a method that used unique molecular identifiers. TCRdb re-called the PCR reads through MiXCR, storing one row per CDR3 protein. The sample has 140,000 to 150,000 distinct CDR3 sequences, about 8.8% seen once. This clonotype was picked up many times. Its antigen is currently unknown. Regarding the study as a whole: In some patients, recipient T cells and intrathymic progenitors surviving conditioning explained high day-60 diversity. Approximately two months post-transplant, alpha-beta T cells reportedly originated from several hundred expanded graft clones. T-cell numbers and diversity, one year after transplant, stemmed largely from T cells that were newly produced.

The CDR3 contains 16 residues. In germline, CDR1 is MDHEN, CDR2 SYDVKM. Trimming left V 3 bases short and J 3 bases short, with 17 bases between. Material: PBMCs, mostly from graft donor cells, obtained 180 days after TCRalphabeta/CD19-depleted stem cell transplant. V is TRBV28 and J is TRBJ2-5, with D possibly TRBD1 on 6 matching bases. The source is a female patient between 2 and 15 years old who had a stem cell transplant for congenital amegakaryocytic thrombocytopenia, so the T cells may come from the graft donor. DNA for the CDR3: TGTGCCAGCAGTTTGCTTTGGGGGCAGACTGAAGAGACCCAGTACTTC. Its translation is CASSLLWGQTEETQYF.